The T cell receptor (beta chain) described here comes from a study of long-term antiretroviral therapy in people with HIV. This was the immunoSEQ v3.0 assay at survey level. Method: immunoSEQ multiplex PCR; TCRdb's copy keeps in-frame clones and lacks some. The profile shows 20,000 to 25,000 clones, roughly 84% of them singletons. Trimming left V 7 bases short and J 1 base short, with 8 bases between. CDR3 length: 12 residues. Per the germline V gene, CDR1 is SNHLY and CDR2 is FYNNEI. V is TRBV2 and J is TRBJ2-7; D tentatively reads TRBD1 or TRBD2 (5 bases each). The clonotype comes from a man aged 55-75 years with HIV. Sequencing was performed on unsorted PBMCs, taken 1.3 years after starting antiretroviral therapy. The CDR3 sequence is CASTRGSYEQYF. The CDR3 nucleotides read TGTGCCAGCACGAGGGGATCCTACGAGCAGTACTTC.